This TCR beta chain comes out of a study of cytomegalovirus exposure and HLA in healthy donors. The CDR3 length is 15 residues. Germline V gene lookup returns CDR1 SGHAT and CDR2 FQNNGV. V was clipped by 5 bases and J by 5 bases, with 18 bases between them. General observations from the study: With further analysis later on, most CMV-associated TCR beta chains appeared HLA-restricted. Presence/absence analyses assumed roughly uniform sequencing depth across donors. Follow-up analysis seemed to connect common viral pathogens with several of the most significant clusters identified. For TCR beta chains, V- and J-gene trimming was later linked to a missense DCLRE1C variant.

Researchers ran the PCR with 60 Vbeta and 13 Jbeta primers. Profiling relied on immunoSEQ multiplex PCR, and the TCRdb table lists in-frame clones only, not all of them. The sample table sets out 150,000 to 200,000 clones. Concerning this clone itself: Its specificity is unknown.

The sequencing sample was made of PBMCs. The TCR originated in a woman in her late teens or twenties in good health and CMV-seropositive. This rearrangement joins TRBV11-2 to TRBJ1-1; TRBD1 is a possible D gene (5 bases). CDR3 nucleotide sequence: TGTGCCAGCAGCCCCCTGAATAGGGGCTATACTGAAGCTTTCTTT. It encodes CASSPLNRGYTEAFF.